This T cell receptor (beta chain) was sequenced during a study of T cell responses to AZD1222 COVID-19 vaccine. Whole-study context: Both about-4-week and about-12-week second-dose recipients were combined. General study points: Only a handful of individuals given AZD1222 were seropositive at baseline. Females made up more of the donors, who were largely white British, and clonal diversity may have come out too low.

Germline CDR1 reads SGHNT; CDR2 reads YENEEA. Trimming removed 6 bases from V and 7 bases from J; junction bases left unmatched: 4. This CDR3 comprises 14 residues. To note about this clone: Antigen: not known.

The protocol was immunoSEQ multiplex PCR, while the TCRdb copy is restricted to in-frame clones and leaves out a portion. This sample yields more than 150,000 clones, of which roughly nine tenths are seen a single time; about 1.6% belongs to the top ten. The sequence derives from an adult in good health. The chain has TRBV11-3 and TRBJ1-6; 9 nucleotides line up with TRBD1. The material was peripheral blood, obtained on day 0 of AZD1222 vaccination. The DNA of the CDR3 is TGTGCCAGCAGGGGACAGGGAGGGAATTCACCCCTCCACTTT. Translation gives CASRGQGGNSPLHF.